The T cell receptor (beta chain) under discussion was sequenced for a study of shared clonotypes between healthy human individuals. Trimming left V 0 bases short and J 0 bases short, with 6 bases between. Germline V gene sequence: CDR1 MNHEY, CDR2 SVGAGI. CDR3 length equals 15 residues. Sequencing used immunoSEQ multiplex PCR; TCRdb keeps in-frame clones, though not all of them. Of about 2,100,000 clones in the sample, roughly 91% are singletons; the top ten hold under 2%. Selected positively for CCR7 and CD45RO-negative, naive CD8 cells excluded terminally differentiated effector memory CD45RA+ cells.

This clonotype was sampled from a man between 18 and 29 years old in good health. Some clones in this sample may be carry-over from other donors' samples. The material sequenced was naive CD8+ T cells from PBMCs. The V and J genes are TRBV6-5 and TRBJ1-3; no clear D gene. CDR3 sequence: CASSYSRNSGNTIYF. The DNA of the CDR3 is TGTGCCAGCAGTTACTCCCGCAACTCTGGAAACACCATATATTTT.